The 13 T cell receptor beta chains presented below share a single source sample, sequenced in a study of CD8 T cells in Susac syndrome. Random hexamers served to reverse transcribe roughly 0.45 to 1 ug RNA. TCRdb redid the calling of the immunoSEQ multiplex PCR reads with MiXCR, one entry per CDR3 protein. The repertoire holds about 140,000 distinct CDR3 sequences, with about 93% as singletons. Sequencing input: CD8+ T cells from PBMCs. The receptors come from a human donor in good health.

This chain joins TRBV24-1 and TRBJ2-7; either TRBD1 or TRBD2 may supply D (5 bases each). Trimming pared 5 bases from V and 6 bases from J, leaving 13 bases between. This CDR3 spans 13 amino acids. Per germline, CDR1 KGHDR and CDR2 SFDVKD. This chain's CDR3 is CATSAGPTGEQYF. CDR3 in DNA: TGTGCCACCAGTGCGGGGCCCACAGGCGAGCAGTACTTC.

This sequence joins TRBV2 and TRBJ2-3; 14 nucleotides agree with TRBD2. CDR3 length: 17 residues. Per germline, CDR1 SNHLY and CDR2 FYNNEI. V dropped 6 bases and J dropped 0; count of bases not matched to a gene: 5. Written as DNA, the CDR3 is TGTGCCAGCAGCTCCGGGACTAGCGGGAGTAGCACAGATACGCAGTATTTT. Protein product: CASSSGTSGSSTDTQYF.

The chain is built from TRBV5-1 and TRBJ1-1, with 7 positions matching TRBD1. J lost 4 bases, V lost 2 bases, and 5 bases had no gene match. The CDR3 spans 14 residues. Germline assignment: CDR1 SGHRS and CDR2 YFSETQ. CDR3 sequence: CASSFRGEGTEAFF. The CDR3 bases are TGCGCCAGCAGCTTCAGGGGGGAAGGCACTGAAGCTTTCTTT.

V usage is TRBV20-1 and J usage is TRBJ2-3; D is unresolved. V lost 0 bases, J lost 0 bases, and 7 bases lay in between. Germline values: CDR1 DFQATT, CDR2 SNEGSKA (reference sequence). The CDR3 is made up of 14 amino acids. DNA of the CDR3: TGCAGTGCTAGAGATCATCATAGCACAGATACGCAGTATTTT. Translation gives CSARDHHSTDTQYF.

The chain links TRBV29-1 to TRBJ2-7, with 11 bases aligning to TRBD2. Germline trimming cut 4 bases from V and 0 bases from J; bases unmatched to any gene: 2. The V gene's germline CDR1 is SQVTM and CDR2 ANQGSEA. The CDR3 extends over 14 amino acids. CDR3: CSVGGLAASYEQYF. CDR3 coding DNA: TGCAGCGTTGGGGGACTAGCGGCCTCCTACGAGCAGTACTTC.

The chain employs TRBV3-1 and TRBJ2-1; D gene uncertain. CDR3 length: 14 residues. Germline V gives CDR1 LGHDT, CDR2 YNNKEL (reference sequence). V was trimmed by 0 bases and J by 8 bases, leaving 11 bases between them. Here the CDR3 DNA reads TGTGCCAGCAGCCAAGACCCCCAGCCCCATGAGCAGTTCTTC. It encodes CASSQDPQPHEQFF.

V is TRBV20-1 and J is TRBJ2-7; TRBD1 or TRBD2 may be the D gene (6 bases each). Trimming shortened V by 0 bases and J by 4 bases, and 16 bases separated the two germline ends. CDR1 DFQATT and CDR2 SNEGSKA come from the germline V gene (reference sequence). The CDR3 consists of 15 residues. In DNA, the CDR3 is TGCAGTGCTAGAGATTTGGGGGGCGACCTTTACGAGCAGTACTTC. Amino acid sequence: CSARDLGGDLYEQYF.

V usage is TRBV18 and J usage is TRBJ2-1; the D is unclear. There are 15 residues in the CDR3. Trimming stripped 3 bases from V and 3 bases from J, with 12 bases between. The germline V gene has CDR1 KGHSH and CDR2 LQKENI. The CDR3, as DNA: TGTGCCAGCTCACCGGAAGATCGGAGCTACAATGAGCAGTTCTTC. Its translation: CASSPEDRSYNEQFF.

The CDR3 region has the DNA TGTGCCAGCAGTTTAGGACAGGGGGCCCACAATGAGCAGTTCTTC. Translation: CASSLGQGAHNEQFF. The chain couples TRBV12-3 or TRBV12-4 to TRBJ2-1, with 10 positions matching TRBD1. The CDR3 has 15 amino acids. J gave up 5 bases and V 1 base, and 2 bases lay outside the gene matches.

V is TRBV7-3 and J is TRBJ2-5; D possibly corresponds to TRBD2 (6 bases). The germline V gene has CDR1 SGHTA and CDR2 FQGTGA. This CDR3 region has 14 residues. V was shortened by 5 bases and J by 5 bases, with 15 bases between the two germline ends. CDR3 protein: CASSPIGGGETQYF. Here the CDR3 DNA reads TGTGCCAGCAGCCCCATCGGTGGGGGGGAGACCCAGTACTTC.

The chain is built from TRBV9 and TRBJ2-7, with a possible D match to TRBD2 (5 bases). V lost 0 bases to trimming and J lost 3 bases, with 10 bases between them. The CDR3 spans 14 residues. The germline V gene encodes CDR1 SGDLS and CDR2 YYNGEE. As DNA, the CDR3 is TGTGCCAGCAGCGTAGGGGGAGCCGGCTACGAGCAGTACTTC. Translation: CASSVGGAGYEQYF.

V and J are TRBV9 and TRBJ1-2; D remains unclear. In germline, CDR1 is SGDLS, CDR2 YYNGEE. This CDR3 comprises 11 residues. Trimming took off 4 bases at V and 8 bases at J, with 9 bases between the two ends. The CDR3 nucleotides read TGTGCCAGCAGCTCCCGTCACGGCTACACCTTC. Translated, it gives CASSSRHGYTF.

This clonotype was seen once. CDR3 region: CASAPSLDSRTPILNQPQHF. As DNA, the CDR3 is TGTGCCAGCGCCCCCAGCCTGGACAGCCGAACCCCGATACTCAATCAGCCCCAGCATTTT. The V gene is TRBV27, the J gene TRBJ1-5; D is possibly TRBD1 (6 bases). The germline V gene has CDR1 MNHEY and CDR2 SMNVEV (reference sequence). With 8 bases removed from V and 3 bases from J, the gap between germline ends came to 32 bases. This CDR3 has 20 residues.